This T cell receptor (beta chain) was identified during a study of blood T cell repertoires in COVID-19. Study-level information: Collection of acute and convalescent COVID-19 samples took place in the United States, Italy and Spain.

How the authors handled the data: Researchers report that nucleated cell counts were estimated from reference gene primer amplification. Produced via immunoSEQ multiplex PCR; TCRdb's table is partial and in-frame only. That table gives V, J and clone size, and the DNA gave D and trimming. The sample records over 150,000 clones, roughly 84% being singletons. The sequenced sample was peripheral blood. This TCR derives from a man aged 40-50 years with acute or convalescent COVID-19.

CDR3 DNA sequence: TGTGCCAGCAGACAAGACAGGGCAGACGAAAAACTGTTTTTT. This translates into CASRQDRADEKLFF. The V call is TRBV2, the J call TRBJ1-4, with 7 positions matching TRBD1. The ends lost 6 bases at V and 8 bases at J; junction bases unmatched: 9. There are 14 residues in the CDR3. Germline CDR1 and CDR2: SNHLY and FYNNEI.